This TCR beta chain was profiled in a study of identical twins. Study results and caveats: Insertion counts were lower in abundant cord blood beta clonotypes, a trend that memory repertoires did not show. Out-of-frame alpha sequences common to twins exhibited an excess of low generation probability.

On this clonotype itself: Its target is unknown.

The CDR3 has 14 residues. V was shortened by 0 bases and J by 1 base, with 5 bases between the two germline ends. Germline CDR1 is ENHRY and CDR2 is SYGVKD. With no exceptions, donors were healthy Caucasians. Template switching added a universal primer binding site, and final cDNA carried unique molecular identifiers. MiXCR, applied by TCRdb to the 5' RACE reads, yields one record per CDR3 protein. The sample has approximately 500,000 distinct CDR3 sequences; 20% to 25% are singletons. The same sample was also studied in work on T cells expressing NK-cell markers.

The source of this sequence is a woman aged 18-29 years in good health. Sequencing was done on a sample of CD4+ T cells sorted from blood. The V gene is TRBV10-3, the J gene TRBJ2-3; D possibly matches TRBD1 or TRBD2 (5 bases each). The CDR3 loop reads CAISESGGTDTQYF. The DNA of the CDR3 is TGTGCCATCAGTGAGTCGGGGGGCACAGATACGCAGTATTTT.